This T cell receptor (beta chain) was sequenced in a study of CD8+CD57+ T cells in acquired aplastic anemia. Across the study: Healthy donor CD4+ samples were sequenced to a depth that averaged roughly 10 million reads. The study, taken as a whole, reports: Patients and controls had in common twenty-nine CD8+ CDR3 sequences.

It was genomic DNA that served as the template for profiling TCR beta VDJ and CDR3. Using its own MiXCR run on the reads, TCRdb lists one record per CDR3 protein. The sample comprises 100,000 to 150,000 distinct CDR3 sequences, around 48% of which are singletons, and roughly 2.7% rests with the top ten. Comments on this clonotype: What it recognizes is unknown.

This CDR3 is 15 amino acids long. Germline loops: CDR1 SGDLS, CDR2 YYNGEE. Trimming took off 0 bases at V and 2 bases at J, with 10 bases between the two ends. The sequenced sample was sorted CD4+, CD8+, or CD8+CD57+ T cells (not recorded which) from PBMCs. This clonotype was sampled from a human donor in good health, serving as a control. The chain carries TRBV9 and TRBJ2-3; maybe TRBD1 (5 bases). The CDR3 sequence is CASSVGGHPTDTQYF. CDR3 DNA: TGTGCCAGCAGCGTAGGCGGACACCCCACAGATACGCAGTATTTT.